These 14 T cell receptor beta chains originate from one sample sequenced in a study of T-cell reconstitution after alpha-beta-depleted transplantation in children. The TCRbeta library incorporated unique molecular identifiers. From the PCR reads, TCRdb called clonotypes with MiXCR, one entry per CDR3 protein. Of about a million distinct CDR3 sequences in the sample, roughly 31% were seen once. The sequencing here drew on PBMCs, mostly from graft donor cells, taken 360 days after TCRalphabeta/CD19-depleted stem cell transplant. The receptors stem from a boy under two years old who had a stem cell transplant for SCID, so the T cells may come from the graft donor.

This clonotype was observed a handful of times. The chain is built from TRBV29-1 and TRBJ2-1, with 9 bases lining up with TRBD2. CDR1 SQVTM and CDR2 ANQGSEA come from the germline V gene. The CDR3 is made up of 13 amino acids. After removal of 6 bases from V and 7 bases from J, the junction contained 7 bases not matched to a gene. For the CDR3, the DNA is TGCAGCGTGCGAGCGGGGGGCAGGAATGAGCAGTTCTTC. This codes for CSVRAGGRNEQFF.

This clonotype was counted a few times. The rearrangement links TRBV29-1 to TRBJ2-1, with 8 bases identical to TRBD1. The CDR3 loop spans 16 amino acids. J gave up 3 bases and V 5 bases, and 12 bases lay outside the gene matches. The germline V gene encodes CDR1 SQVTM and CDR2 ANQGSEA. CDR3 nucleotides: TGCAGCGTTTTGCTCCCAGCAGGGGGCCGCTACAATGAGCAGTTCTTC. Translation: CSVLLPAGGRYNEQFF.

The genes are TRBV12-3 or TRBV12-4 and TRBJ2-5; D may match TRBD1 or TRBD2 (6 bases each). V lost 3 bases, J lost 5 bases, and 13 bases lay in between. The CDR3 has 14 residues. CDR3 nucleotides: TGTGCCAGCAGTTTCTGGGGGGCGGAGGAGACCCAGTACTTC. This codes for CASSFWGAEETQYF.

There are a few counts of this clonotype. V gene TRBV7-6 combines with J gene TRBJ2-7; D is undetermined. V shed 3 bases and J shed 4 bases, with 7 bases lying between them. The germline V gene encodes CDR1 SGHVS and CDR2 FNYEAQ. There are 12 residues in the CDR3. CDR3 protein: CASSFRKYEQYF. CDR3 sequence (DNA): TGTGCCAGCAGCTTCCGAAAATACGAGCAGTACTTC.

This chain connects TRBV5-1 to TRBJ2-3, with 11 bases aligning to TRBD2. This CDR3 has 17 amino acids. V lost 7 bases, J lost 3 bases, and 13 bases stayed unmatched. The germline CDR1 and CDR2 sequences are SGHRS and YFSETQ. The CDR3 reads CASAHLPGTSGTDTQYF. CDR3 DNA sequence: TGCGCCAGCGCCCACCTCCCCGGGACTAGCGGAACAGATACGCAGTATTTT.

The chain recombines TRBV10-3 with TRBJ2-3; tentatively, D is TRBD1 or TRBD2 (5 bases each). This CDR3 is 15 amino acids long. Germline CDR1 ENHRY, CDR2 SYGVKD. V was pared by 5 bases and J by 3 bases, with 15 bases between. CDR3 loop: CAISRRDPGTDTQYF. The CDR3 DNA reads TGTGCCATCAGTCGTCGGGATCCAGGGACAGATACGCAGTATTTT.

The J gene is TRBJ2-1, the V gene TRBV5-1, with D unresolved. From germline, CDR1 is SGHRS and CDR2 YFSETQ. V dropped 4 bases and J dropped 9 bases, with 8 bases sitting between them. The CDR3 spans 11 residues. The CDR3 DNA sequence: TGCGCCAGCAGCAACACGGGTGAGCAGTTCTTC. Protein product: CASSNTGEQFF.

The chain has TRBV6-2 or TRBV6-3 and TRBJ2-5; D might be TRBD2 (5 bases). Germline CDR1 reads MNHEY; CDR2 reads SVGEGT. V shed 8 bases and J shed 4 bases, with 17 bases lying between them. The CDR3 spans 14 residues. The CDR3 DNA follows: TGTGCCAGCGGAGGCAGGTCTATAGGAGAGACCCAGTACTTC. This encodes CASGGRSIGETQYF.

This rearrangement joins TRBV11-2 to TRBJ2-5; D not certain. CDR3 length: 14 amino acids. Trimming removed 5 bases from V and 2 bases from J, with 12 bases in between. Germline assignment: CDR1 SGHAT and CDR2 FQNNGV. CDR3 region: CASSEISGQETQYF. CDR3 coding DNA: TGTGCCAGCAGCGAAATATCAGGTCAAGAGACCCAGTACTTC.

V usage is TRBV5-6 and J usage is TRBJ2-7; TRBD1 matches at 7 bases. Germline V CDR1 and CDR2: SGHDT, YYEEEE. With 4 bases clipped from V and 2 bases from J, the junction kept 6 bases outside the gene matches. This CDR3 contains 14 residues. The CDR3 bases are TGTGCCAGCAGCCCTGGACAGGAAACCTACGAGCAGTACTTC. Its translation is CASSPGQETYEQYF.

This clonotype was found a few times. The chain carries TRBV29-1 and TRBJ2-3, with a possible D match to TRBD2 (6 bases). The CDR3 contains 14 residues. Between the trimmed V and J ends, which lost 5 bases and 2 bases, there was a span of 14 bases. The germline CDR1 and CDR2 sequences are SQVTM and ANQGSEA. This CDR3 reads CSVRGTLLTDTQYF. CDR3 bases: TGCAGCGTTCGGGGGACTCTCCTCACAGATACGCAGTATTTT.

The chain is built from TRBV20-1 and TRBJ2-4, with 10 nucleotides matching TRBD1. V trimming: 6 bases; J trimming: 5 bases; junction bases outside the gene matches: 10. The CDR3 covers 15 residues. Germline CDR1 reads DFQATT; CDR2 reads SNEGSKA (reference sequence). CDR3 nucleotide sequence: TGCAGTGCGGATCCTACCGGGACAGGGGAAAACATTCAGTACTTC. Translated: CSADPTGTGENIQYF.

The V call is TRBV28, the J call TRBJ2-7, with 12 bases aligning to TRBD1. V was clipped by 8 bases and J by 4 bases; unmatched bases: 3. The germline CDR1 and CDR2 sequences are MDHEN and SYDVKM. CDR3 length: 13 amino acids. The CDR3 DNA follows: TGTGCCAGCTGGGGACAGGGGGCTTACGAGCAGTACTTC. Its translation is CASWGQGAYEQYF. Full variable domain (remainder filled in from reference TRBV28 and TRBJ2-7): DVKVTQSSRYLVKRTGEKVFLECVQDMDHENMFWYRQDPGLGLRLIYFSYDVKMKEKGDIPEGYSVSREKKERFSLILESASTNQTSMYLCASWGQGAYEQYFGPGTRLTVT.

V gene TRBV7-9 combines with J gene TRBJ1-2, with 7 bases matching TRBD1. The CDR3 has 15 amino acids. The V gene's germline CDR1 is SEHNR and CDR2 FQNEAQ (reference sequence). V gave up 4 bases and J gave up 5 bases; unmatched junction bases: 10. This chain's CDR3 is CASSSGGSQRYGYTF. CDR3 DNA sequence: TGTGCCAGCAGCTCAGGGGGTAGTCAGCGTTATGGCTACACCTTC.